The 5 T cell receptor beta chains below all came from one sample that was sequenced in a study of cytomegalovirus exposure and HLA in healthy donors. Only in-frame clones appear in the TCRdb table, and some are missing; sequencing was by immunoSEQ multiplex PCR. The sample contains more than 70,000 clones, almost 97% of which appear only once. The material sequenced was PBMCs. The receptors stem from a man younger than 35 in good health and CMV-seropositive.

The chain uses TRBV4-1 and TRBJ2-7; the D gene is possibly TRBD2 (7 bases). Germline-derived CDR1 and CDR2 are MGHRA and YSYEKL. This CDR3 region has 15 residues. Trimming stripped 4 bases from V and 4 bases from J, with 17 bases between. Here the CDR3 reads CASSPTWGGQYEQYF. CDR3 DNA sequence: TGCGCCAGCAGCCCTACGTGGGGGGGGCAGTACGAGCAGTACTTC.

In its sample, this clone was seen once. This chain joins TRBV11-2 and TRBJ2-7; 8 nucleotides align to TRBD2. Per germline, CDR1 SGHAT and CDR2 FQNNGV. The J segment lost 1 base and the V segment lost 5 bases, leaving 16 bases of the junction unmatched. The CDR3 is 18 amino acids. The DNA of the CDR3 is TGTGCCAGCAGCGGCCCGGCGGGGCGGGAGGCCCTGTCCTACGAGCAGTACTTC. It yields the protein CASSGPAGREALSYEQYF.

This rearrangement joins TRBV5-1 to TRBJ2-1, with 15 bases matching TRBD2. The CDR3 runs to 16 residues. Unmatched junction bases numbered 7, after V lost 4 bases and J lost 8 bases. CDR1 is SGHRS and CDR2 is YFSETQ in the germline V gene. The CDR3 region is CASSLGLAGGSDEQFF. CDR3 coding DNA: TGCGCCAGCAGCCTCGGACTAGCGGGAGGGAGTGATGAGCAGTTCTTC.

The CDR3 region has the DNA TGTGCCAGCAGTCTCAGGGGACTAGCGACCCGAGAAATCCACTACGAGCAGTACTTC. Encoded protein: CASSLRGLATREIHYEQYF. J is TRBJ2-7 and V is TRBV4-2; 10 bases line up with TRBD2. This CDR3 comprises 19 residues. Germline CDR1 and CDR2: LGHNA and YNFKEQ. Losses at the gene ends were 6 bases for V and 3 bases for J; bases not matched to a gene: 20.

The V and J genes are TRBV5-6 and TRBJ2-7; 8 nucleotides agree with TRBD2. Trimming at V came to 4 bases and at J to 5 bases, leaving 11 bases not matched to a gene. The germline CDR1 and CDR2 sequences are SGHDT and YYEEEE. CDR3 length: 15 amino acids. DNA of the CDR3: TGTGCCAGCAGCCGGCCGAGCGGGAGTCGCGACGAGCAGTACTTC. Protein sequence: CASSRPSGSRDEQYF.